This TCR beta chain was identified in a study of control samples from healthy donors and cancer patients. Germline assignment: CDR1 SGDLS and CDR2 YYNGEE. CDR3 length: 15 amino acids. V was clipped by 0 bases and J by 6 bases, with 13 bases between them. Libraries were prepared by immunoSEQ multiplex PCR; TCRdb keeps only in-frame clonotypes and omits some of them. Found here are around 140,000 clones, about nine tenths of them singletons; the top ten hold around 2.3%. V gene TRBV9 combines with J gene TRBJ2-1; D call uncertain. This clonotype originated in a man aged 40-49 years in good health. Sequenced: blood. The CDR3 spells CASSVEETSFNEQFF. Here the CDR3 DNA reads TGTGCCAGCAGCGTAGAGGAGACAAGCTTCAATGAGCAGTTCTTC.